What follows are 30 T cell receptor beta chains derived from one specimen sequenced in a study of identical twins. TCRdb re-called the 5' RACE reads through MiXCR, storing one row per CDR3 protein. The sample has roughly 1.6 million distinct CDR3 sequences, less than 40% seen once. The sequenced sample was cord blood. These receptors all come from a newborn girl in good health.

This clonotype was seen a few times. This chain joins TRBV27 and TRBJ1-1; 9 positions agree with TRBD1. The trim removed 6 bases at V and 11 bases at J, leaving 22 bases unmatched. Looked up from germline, CDR1 is MNHEY and CDR2 is SMNVEV (reference sequence). The CDR3 consists of 17 residues. Here the CDR3 reads CASSGSGGTGLRASAFF. In DNA, the CDR3 is TGTGCCAGCAGCGGCTCCGGCGGGACAGGGTTACGGGCGAGTGCTTTCTTT.

The chain couples TRBV5-6 to TRBJ1-5; D perhaps matches TRBD1 (5 bases). Germline lookup yields CDR1 SGHDT and CDR2 YYEEEE. The V gene lost 3 bases and the J gene lost 7 bases, with 20 bases spanning the gap. The CDR3 has 16 amino acids. The CDR3 nucleotides are TGTGCCAGCAGCTCGCTACGGGACCCCCGGGCCCAGCCCCAGCATTTT. It codes for CASSSLRDPRAQPQHF.

Regarding this clonotype: A much larger clone lies a single base off, so this may be a read error. This rearrangement joins TRBV2 to TRBJ2-1, with a possible D match to TRBD2 (5 bases). V was shortened by 6 bases and J by 0 bases, with 9 bases between the two germline ends. CDR3 length: 14 residues. Per the germline V gene, CDR1 is SNHLY and CDR2 is FYNNEI. The DNA of the CDR3 is TGTGCCAGCAGGCCCCGGGACTCCTACAATGAGCAGTTCTTC. It codes for CASRPRDSYNEQFF. The full variable domain, completed using reference TRBV2 and TRBJ2-1, is EPEVTQTPSHQVTQMGQEVILRCVPISNHLYFYWYRQILGQKVEFLVSFYNNEISEKSEIFDDQFSVERPDGSNFTLKIRSTKLEDSAMYFCASRPRDSYNEQFFGPGTRLTVL.

In this sample, this clonotype turned up a few times. The chain carries TRBV10-3 and TRBJ1-1, with TRBD1 matching 7 bases. The CDR3 is 14 amino acids. V dropped 7 bases and J dropped 0; count of bases not matched to a gene: 5. CDR1 and CDR2 (germline): ENHRY, SYGVKD. This CDR3 reads CAITQQGLNTEAFF. CDR3 in DNA: TGTGCCATCACCCAACAGGGGTTGAACACTGAAGCTTTCTTT.

This clonotype was detected ten times or more. V usage is TRBV24-1 and J usage is TRBJ2-5, with D possibly being TRBD1 (5 bases). Germline values: CDR1 KGHDR, CDR2 SFDVKD. The V end was cut by 4 bases, the J end by 3 bases, with 8 bases between. CDR3 size: 13 residues. In nucleotides, the CDR3 is TGTGCCACCAGTGACCGGACAAAAGAGACCCAGTACTTC. Translating it yields CATSDRTKETQYF.

This clonotype was recorded a few times. The chain recombines TRBV6-1 with TRBJ1-1; D is unresolved. The CDR3 covers 13 residues. CDR1 MNHNS and CDR2 SASEGT come from the germline V gene. The V gene lost 1 base and the J gene lost 4 bases, with 7 bases spanning the gap. The CDR3 loop is CASSEVEGTEAFF. CDR3 coding DNA: TGTGCCAGCAGTGAAGTGGAGGGCACTGAAGCTTTCTTT.

The chain uses TRBV2 and TRBJ2-3, with 8 bases that match TRBD2. V shed 8 bases, J shed 2 bases, and the junction held 6 bases outside the gene matches. The CDR3 consists of 14 residues. The V gene's germline CDR1 is SNHLY and CDR2 FYNNEI. Written as DNA, the CDR3 is TGTGCCAGCGAGAGGACTAGCATCACAGATACGCAGTATTTT. Translating it yields CASERTSITDTQYF.

The chain couples TRBV5-5 to TRBJ1-4, with D tentatively TRBD1 (6 bases). CDR1 is SGHKS, CDR2 YYEKEE, per germline (reference sequence). Trimming shortened V by 4 bases and J by 2 bases, and 15 bases separated the two germline ends. The CDR3 runs to 16 residues. This chain's CDR3 is CASSLGAQGTNEKLFF. The DNA of the CDR3 is TGTGCCAGCAGCCTGGGAGCTCAGGGGACTAATGAAAAACTGTTTTTT.

V and J are TRBV12-3 or TRBV12-4 and TRBJ2-1; either TRBD1 or TRBD2 may supply D (6 bases each). This CDR3 comprises 16 residues. V lost 7 bases, J lost 3 bases, and 19 bases lay in between. The DNA of the CDR3 is TGTGCCAGCACCCGAGACCCACAGGGACTCTACAATGAGCAGTTCTTC. Protein sequence: CASTRDPQGLYNEQFF.

This clonotype occurred a few times. The chain uses TRBV7-9 and TRBJ1-1; D not certain. The V gene lost 2 bases and the J gene lost 7 bases, with 8 bases spanning the gap. This CDR3 comprises 12 residues. Germline assignment: CDR1 SEHNR and CDR2 FQNEAQ (reference sequence). CDR3 nucleotides: TGTGCCAGCAGCTTAACCATCCATGAAGCTTTCTTT. Protein: CASSLTIHEAFF.

Comment on this clonotype: Compared with germline, one end of the junction differs, possibly owing to a read error. This chain links TRBV7-9 with TRBJ1-6; D is possibly TRBD1 (5 bases). The germline gives CDR1 SEHNR, CDR2 FQNEAQ (reference sequence). This CDR3 is built from 15 residues. The CDR3 region is CASSFWGRVISPPHF. DNA for the CDR3: TGTGCCAGCAGCTTTTGGGGCAGGGTAATATCGCCCCCCCACTTT.

V usage is TRBV15 and J usage is TRBJ2-3, with 9 bases fitting TRBD1. CDR1 is LNHNV, CDR2 YYDKDF, per germline (reference sequence). The V segment lost 0 bases and the J segment 1 base; nucleotides outside the gene matches: 2. This CDR3 comprises 16 residues. CDR3 protein: CATSRERTGGTDTQYF. The CDR3 bases are TGTGCCACCAGCAGAGAAAGGACAGGGGGCACAGATACGCAGTATTTT.

For this clonotype: One junction end disagrees with the germline gene, perhaps due to a read error. The chain is built from TRBV7-7 and TRBJ2-1; D gene ambiguous. The germline CDR1 and CDR2 sequences are SSHAT and FNYEAQ (reference sequence). The CDR3 spans 15 residues. The CDR3 DNA sequence: TGTGCTAGCAGCTTATTTCCTGGGGTATACAATGAGCAGTTCTTC. Translating it yields CASSLFPGVYNEQFF.

This chain links TRBV11-3 with TRBJ2-7; weak D call: TRBD1 (5 bases). The germline CDR1 and CDR2 sequences are SGHNT and YENEEA. This CDR3 contains 12 residues. The germline V and J ends were trimmed by 3 bases and 6 bases, with 9 bases remaining between them. The DNA of the CDR3 is TGTGCCAGCAGCTTTCGGCAGGGCGAGCAGTACGTC. As protein: CASSFRQGEQYV.

The V and J genes are TRBV12-3 or TRBV12-4 and TRBJ1-5; TRBD1 matches 8 bases. Losses at the gene ends were 3 bases for V and 0 bases for J; bases not matched to a gene: 1. This CDR3 is built from 15 residues. The CDR3, as DNA: TGTGCCAGCAGTTTCAGGGGGCATAGCAATCAGCCCCAGCATTTT. Protein product: CASSFRGHSNQPQHF.

This clonotype was seen only a few times. This chain links TRBV20-1 with TRBJ1-1; 7 bases are a match to TRBD1. The CDR3 length is 12 residues. Germline values: CDR1 DFQATT, CDR2 SNEGSKA (reference sequence). DNA of the CDR3: TGCAGAGCCGGACAGGCGAAGGTGGAAGCTTTCTTT. It yields the protein CRAGQAKVEAFF.

On this clonotype: Mismatch with germline at one junction end may stem from a read error. This chain joins TRBV13 and TRBJ1-2, with D unclear. The CDR3 is 13 amino acids. Germline CDR1 reads PRHDT; CDR2 reads FYEKMQ (reference sequence). DNA of the CDR3: TGTGCCTGCAGCTTCGGCAGACTCTATGGCTACACCTTC. This gives the protein CACSFGRLYGYTF. The whole variable domain, filled in from reference TRBV13 and TRBJ1-2, reads AAGVIQSPRHLIKEKRETATLKCYPIPRHDTVYWYQQGPGQDPQFLISFYEKMQSDKGSIPDRFSAQQFSDYHSELNMSSLELGDSALYFCACSFGRLYGYTFGSGTRLTVV.

The chain recombines TRBV4-2 with TRBJ1-2; D unresolved. Germline V CDR1 and CDR2: LGHNA, YNFKEQ. The CDR3 runs 13 residues. Trimming removed 0 bases from V and 9 bases from J, with 11 bases in between. CDR3 coding DNA: TGTGCCAGCAGCCAAGATTCGGAGGGTAGCTACACCTTC. It specifies CASSQDSEGSYTF.

Comment on this clonotype: A clone one base away is much larger, so this may be a read error. The chain links TRBV6-5 to TRBJ2-7, with D perhaps TRBD1 (5 bases). The CDR3 runs to 15 residues. From germline, CDR1 is MNHEY and CDR2 SVGAGI. Trimming stripped 5 bases from V and 1 base from J, with 15 bases between. The DNA for the CDR3 is TGTGCCAGCAGTGCCCTATGGGGCGAGTCCTACGAGCAGTACTTC. It yields the protein CASSALWGESYEQYF.

This chain connects TRBV3-1 to TRBJ2-2; 12 bases agree with TRBD2. Germline lookup yields CDR1 LGHDT and CDR2 YNNKEL (reference sequence). This CDR3 has 20 amino acids. The trim removed 0 bases at V and 7 bases at J, leaving 15 bases unmatched. The chain's CDR3 is CASSQDHGRLAGEEIGELFF. The DNA of the CDR3 is TGTGCCAGCAGCCAAGATCATGGCCGACTAGCGGGAGAGGAGATCGGGGAGCTGTTTTTT.

The gene calls are TRBV7-9 and TRBJ2-5, with 11 nucleotides matching TRBD1. TRBJ2-7 explains the end of the DNA better; the J call may be wrong. CDR1 is SEHNR and CDR2 is FQNEAQ in the germline V gene (reference sequence). The CDR3 spans 14 residues. CDR3 nucleotides: TGTGCCAGCGGAATGGACAGGGGGCTTTACGAGCAGTACTTC. Translated, it gives CASGMDRGLYEQYF.

This chain uses TRBV27 with TRBJ2-5, with D possibly TRBD2 on 5 matching bases. Trimming took off 5 bases at V and 5 bases at J, with 12 bases between the two ends. CDR1 MNHEY and CDR2 SMNVEV come from the germline V gene (reference sequence). The CDR3 totals 13 residues. CDR3 sequence: CASSVFSGETQYF. The CDR3 nucleotides are TGTGCCAGCAGTGTATTCTCGGGGGAGACCCAGTACTTC.

This chain uses TRBV7-2 with TRBJ1-6; maybe TRBD1 (5 bases). The germline V gene encodes CDR1 SGHTA and CDR2 FQGNSA. CDR3 length equals 15 residues. Trimming stripped 3 bases from V and 4 bases from J, with 10 bases between. CDR3 protein: CASSLGGIYNSPLHF. For the CDR3, the DNA is TGTGCCAGCAGCTTGGGGGGGATTTATAATTCACCCCTCCACTTT.

The chain combines TRBV7-2 with TRBJ2-5; 7 positions agree with TRBD1. Looked up from germline, CDR1 is SGHTA and CDR2 is FQGNSA. This CDR3 is built from 15 residues. The trim removed 5 bases at V and 6 bases at J, leaving 12 bases unmatched. Here the CDR3 reads CASSPQTGSVKTQYF. The CDR3 coding sequence is TGTGCCAGCAGCCCCCAGACAGGGTCGGTTAAGACCCAGTACTTC.

As to this clonotype: The junction departs from germline at one end; a sequencing error may be responsible. This chain joins TRBV4-2 and TRBJ1-2; 8 positions match TRBD1. The CDR3 sequence is 17 residues long. From germline, CDR1 is LGHNA and CDR2 YNFKEQ. The CDR3 here is CARRGTGTRPTNYGYTF. Here the CDR3 DNA reads TGTGCCCGCAGGGGGACAGGTACACGACCGACGAACTATGGCTACACCTTC.

The chain carries TRBV5-1 and TRBJ2-3; 9 nucleotides match TRBD1. Germline assignment: CDR1 SGHRS and CDR2 YFSETQ. Trimming cost V 0 bases and J 1 base; bases outside gene matches: 3. The CDR3 runs to 16 residues. The CDR3 loop reads CASSLAGDRGTDTQYF. The CDR3 nucleotides are TGCGCCAGCAGCTTGGCCGGGGACAGGGGCACAGATACGCAGTATTTT.

V and J are TRBV10-3 and TRBJ2-5; possible D gene TRBD1, 6 bases. The CDR3 contains 16 residues. Trimming shortened V by 2 bases and J by 4 bases, and 17 bases separated the two germline ends. Per the germline V gene, CDR1 is ENHRY and CDR2 is SYGVKD. CDR3 DNA sequence: TGTGCCATCAGTGAGACCCAAGGGACACGGGGAGAGACCCAGTACTTC. Protein sequence: CAISETQGTRGETQYF.

In this sample, this clonotype turned up a few times. CDR3 DNA sequence: TGTGCCAGCAGTCCTTCAGGGTACGTTGAAGCTTTCTTT. It translates to CASSPSGYVEAFF. The chain links TRBV6-1 to TRBJ1-1, with D possibly TRBD1 on 5 matching bases. The V gene lost 5 bases and the J gene lost 7 bases, with 14 bases spanning the gap. The CDR3 is made up of 13 amino acids. The V gene's germline CDR1 is MNHNS and CDR2 SASEGT.

This clonotype appeared many times. The V and J genes are TRBV11-2 and TRBJ2-5; 8 bases fit TRBD2. Germline V gene data show CDR1 as SGHAT and CDR2 as FQNNGV. V lost 4 bases, J lost 2 bases, and 9 bases stayed unmatched. The CDR3 extends over 16 amino acids. CDR3 region: CASSSGLGFSQETQYF. DNA of the CDR3: TGTGCCAGCAGCTCGGGACTAGGATTTAGTCAAGAGACCCAGTACTTC.

The V call is TRBV29-1, the J call TRBJ2-1; TRBD2 might be the D (5 bases). Germline V CDR1 and CDR2: SQVTM, ANQGSEA. The CDR3 has 14 residues. Trimming pared 3 bases from V and 4 bases from J, leaving 13 bases between. CDR3 in DNA: TGCAGCGTTGAGCCAGCGGCGAGATACAATGAGCAGTTCTTC. It codes for CSVEPAARYNEQFF.